This TCR beta chain is from a study of blood T cell repertoires in COVID-19. Turning to the study itself: Specimens from acute and convalescent COVID-19 originated in the United States, Italy and Spain. In each case, the material was cDNA or gDNA derived from T cells, B-cell-depleted T cells, or PBMCs.

Data came from immunoSEQ multiplex PCR; TCRdb stores just in-frame clones and leaves some out. The table includes 300,000 to 400,000 clones, 88% detected once. This clone was counted a single time. The CDR3 has 19 amino acids. CDR1 MNHNY and CDR2 SVGAGI come from the germline V gene (reference sequence). The V gene end was trimmed by 5 bases and the J gene end by 2 bases; junction bases not matched to a gene: 16. The sample consisted of peripheral blood. The TCR was taken from a woman in her forties or fifties with active or convalescent COVID-19. This rearrangement joins TRBV6-6 to TRBJ1-5; 9 bases agree with TRBD1. CDR3 residues: CASSPIFLQGAGGNQPQHF. The CDR3 bases are TGTGCCAGCAGTCCGATATTTCTACAGGGGGCCGGGGGCAATCAGCCCCAGCATTTT.